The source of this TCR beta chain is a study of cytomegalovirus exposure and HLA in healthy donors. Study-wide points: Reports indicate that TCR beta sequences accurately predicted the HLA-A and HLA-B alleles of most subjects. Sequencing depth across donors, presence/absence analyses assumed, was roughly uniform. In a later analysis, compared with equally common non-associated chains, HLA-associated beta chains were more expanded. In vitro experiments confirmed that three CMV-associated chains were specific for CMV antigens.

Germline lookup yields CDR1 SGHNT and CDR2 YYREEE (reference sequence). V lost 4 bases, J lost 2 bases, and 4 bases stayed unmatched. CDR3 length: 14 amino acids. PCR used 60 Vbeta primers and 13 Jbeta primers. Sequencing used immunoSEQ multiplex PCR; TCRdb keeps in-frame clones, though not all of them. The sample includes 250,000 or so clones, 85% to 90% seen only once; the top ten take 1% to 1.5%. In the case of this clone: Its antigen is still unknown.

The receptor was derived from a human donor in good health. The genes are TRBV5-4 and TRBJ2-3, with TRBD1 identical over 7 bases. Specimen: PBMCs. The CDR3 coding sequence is TGTGCCAGCAGCAACAGGGGATCCACAGATACGCAGTATTTT. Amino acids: CASSNRGSTDTQYF.